This TCR beta chain is from a study of blood T cell repertoires in COVID-19. Turning to the study itself: The samples span acute and convalescent COVID-19 from the United States, Italy and Spain. In each case, the material was cDNA or gDNA derived from T cells, B-cell-depleted T cells, or PBMCs.

Using immunoSEQ multiplex PCR, the repertoire was profiled, and TCRdb retains in-frame clones only, with some absent. The sample lists just under 350,000 clones; about 86% were seen once. The germline V and J ends were trimmed by 4 bases and 4 bases, with 16 bases remaining between them. The CDR3 has 15 amino acids. Germline V gives CDR1 SGHTA, CDR2 FQGNSA. The sample taken for sequencing was peripheral blood. V usage is TRBV7-2 and J usage is TRBJ2-5, with D hard to call. This receptor was taken from a young man with active or convalescent COVID-19. CDR3 in amino acids: CASSSNGWWIETQYF. For the CDR3, the DNA is TGTGCCAGCAGCTCCAACGGGTGGTGGATAGAGACCCAGTACTTC.